A single sample gave rise to the 10 T cell receptor beta chains below, sequenced in a study of blood T cell repertoires in COVID-19. Clones were sequenced by immunoSEQ multiplex PCR, and TCRdb holds only the in-frame ones, with some missing. The sample contains 250,000 or so clones, 86% of which appear only once. Material for sequencing was PBMCs or T cells enriched from blood (not recorded which). These receptor sequences come from a woman younger than 35 who had recovered from COVID-19.

The chain recombines TRBV19 with TRBJ1-2, with a possible D match to TRBD1 (6 bases). The V gene lost 6 bases and the J gene lost 2 bases, with 16 bases spanning the gap. The CDR3 loop spans 15 amino acids. Germline CDR1 and CDR2: LNHDA and SQIVND (reference sequence). The CDR3 coding sequence is TGTGCCAGTAGAATGGCTGGGGGCCTAAACTATGGCTACACCTTC. This codes for CASRMAGGLNYGYTF. Full variable domain (missing parts from reference TRBV19 and TRBJ1-2): DGGITQSPKYLFRKEGQNVTLSCEQNLNHDAMYWYRQDPGQGLRLIYYSQIVNDFQKGDIAEGYSVSREKKESFPLTVTSAQKNPTAFYLCASRMAGGLNYGYTFGSGTRLTVV.

This chain connects TRBV27 to TRBJ1-1; 7 nucleotides match TRBD1. With 8 bases clipped from V and 5 bases from J, the junction kept 11 bases outside the gene matches. The CDR3 is 14 amino acids. CDR1 and CDR2 from the germline V gene are MNHEY and SMNVEV (reference sequence). The CDR3 DNA reads TGTGCCAGCGTAAAACAGACAGGGAGGACTGAAGCTTTCTTT. Its protein is CASVKQTGRTEAFF.

V gene TRBV4-2 combines with J gene TRBJ2-1, with 10 nucleotides matching TRBD2. Trimming at V came to 5 bases and at J to 5 bases, leaving 9 bases not matched to a gene. The CDR3 loop spans 16 amino acids. In germline, CDR1 is LGHNA, CDR2 YNFKEQ. The CDR3 DNA is TGTGCCAGCAGCTCAAGCCTAGCGGGAGTGGACAATGAGCAGTTCTTC. It yields the protein CASSSSLAGVDNEQFF.

This clone rates as medium-sized. This chain joins TRBV7-9 and TRBJ1-3, with D hard to call. CDR1 and CDR2 from the germline V gene are SEHNR and FQNEAQ (reference sequence). The length of the CDR3 is 16 residues. V lost 8 bases, J lost 0 bases, and 17 bases lay in between. The CDR3 DNA is TGTGCCAGCGGATACCGCCGGGAGGACTCTGGAAACACCATATATTTT. Protein product: CASGYRREDSGNTIYF.

The chain links TRBV27 to TRBJ2-7; 9 bases align to TRBD2. With V trimmed by 4 bases and J by 9 bases, 25 bases remained unmatched. CDR3 size: 19 residues. The germline V gene has CDR1 MNHEY and CDR2 SMNVEV (reference sequence). CDR3 bases: TGTGCCAGCAGTTCTATAAAAGTTCTTCCGGGACTAGCTGCCTGGGGGCAGTACTTC. Translated, it gives CASSSIKVLPGLAAWGQYF.

The gene calls are TRBV2 and TRBJ1-6; D is undetermined. CDR1 and CDR2 from the germline V gene are SNHLY and FYNNEI. CDR3 size: 14 residues. V was trimmed by 1 base and J by 11 bases, leaving 12 bases between them. The CDR3 DNA reads as TGTGCCAGCAGTGAAGGCATGACTAGAACACCCCTCCACTTT. This gives the protein CASSEGMTRTPLHF.

The J gene is TRBJ1-2, the V gene TRBV28; D is ambiguous. The CDR3 sequence is 17 residues long. Germline lookup yields CDR1 MDHEN and CDR2 SYDVKM. Deletions cut 3 bases from V and 8 bases from J, with 25 bases between. The chain's CDR3 is CASSFHGQAGLLEGYTF. CDR3 nucleotides: TGTGCCAGCAGTTTCCACGGCCAGGCCGGTCTTTTAGAAGGCTACACCTTC.

This chain links TRBV9 with TRBJ2-1, with 9 positions matching TRBD1. Germline CDR1 and CDR2: SGDLS and YYNGEE. Trimming took 3 bases from V and 2 from J; bases not matched to a gene: 6. The CDR3 contains 16 residues. CDR3 sequence (DNA): TGTGCCAGCAGCGCGGGACAGGGCCACCCCTACAATGAGCAGTTCTTC. Translated: CASSAGQGHPYNEQFF. The variable domain in full, with the rest retrieved from reference TRBV9 and TRBJ2-1, is DSGVTQTPKHLITATGQRVTLRCSPRSGDLSVYWYQQSLDQGLQFLIQYYNGEERAKGNILERFSAQQFPDLHSELNLSSLELGDSALYFCASSAGQGHPYNEQFFGPGTRLTVL.

The V call is TRBV4-3, the J call TRBJ2-7; no reliable D call. Germline V CDR1 and CDR2: LGHNA, YSLEER. This CDR3 spans 14 amino acids. V lost 0 bases and J lost 2, with 8 bases in between. The CDR3 DNA reads as TGCGCCAGCAGCCAAGATGCATTAGCCTACGAGCAGTACTTC. Translated: CASSQDALAYEQYF.

The CDR3 region has the DNA TGTGCCAGCAGCTTGGTGCAAGACTTCGGGGAGCTGTTTTTT. Protein product: CASSLVQDFGELFF. V gene TRBV5-6 combines with J gene TRBJ2-2; unclear D gene. The V and J ends lost 0 bases and 7 bases respectively, with 10 bases between them. The germline V gene has CDR1 SGHDT and CDR2 YYEEEE. This CDR3 region has 14 residues.